This is a list of T cell receptor beta chains from one sample in a study of blood T cell repertoires in COVID-19. Repertoires were generated with immunoSEQ multiplex PCR, while TCRdb's copy carries only in-frame clones and drops some. Of approximately 100,000 clones in the sample, around 89% were seen once. The sample comprised peripheral blood. These receptors all stem from a human donor with acute or convalescent COVID-19. The donor label of this sample is uncertain. CDR3s include the opening cysteine and the closing phenylalanine or tryptophan. The D gene is left open where the match is weak. Clone size, where shown, is once, few, many, or a class for clones that have expanded.

d_call j_call clone_size v_call cdr3_nt cdr3_aa
. TRBJ1-2 few TRBV6-6 TGTGCCAGCAGCCCCCGATCAGGGAACTATGGCTACACCTTC CASSPRSGNYGYTF
TRBD1 TRBJ1-1 . TRBV5-4 TGTGCCAGCAGCTTGGCCTATGGACAGGATGTCTTT CASSLAYGQDVF
. TRBJ2-5 . TRBV7-2 TGTGCCAGCAGCTCCATCACCTTCGGGGAGACCCAGTACTTC CASSSITFGETQYF
TRBD1 TRBJ1-2 . TRBV28 TGTGCCAGCGAAGGACAGGGGAAGGACGGCTATGGCTACACCTTC CASEGQGKDGYGYTF
. TRBJ2-4 . TRBV29-1 TGCAGCGCGTTAACAGGGCTTCTAGCCAAAAACATTCAGTACTTC CSALTGLLAKNIQYF
. TRBJ1-5 . TRBV27 TGTGCCAGCAGTTTGAAGGGGATGGATCAGCCCCAGCATTTT CASSLKGMDQPQHF
TRBD1 TRBJ1-4 once TRBV28 TGTGCCAGCAGCCCTACCGGGACAGGGGGAGAAAAACTGTTTTTT CASSPTGTGGEKLFF
. TRBJ2-1 few TRBV11-2 TGTGCCAGCAGCTTACCGGGAAGCTCCTACAATGAGCAGTTCTTC CASSLPGSSYNEQFF
. TRBJ1-1 once TRBV7-8 TGTGCCAGCAATCCGGGCGGGGGGCGCGGAAACACTGAAGCTTTCTTT CASNPGGGRGNTEAFF
TRBD1 TRBJ1-1 . TRBV10-3 TGTGCCATCAGTGTGACAGGGGGCGGGACTGAAGCTTTCTTT CAISVTGGGTEAFF
TRBD1 TRBJ2-2 once TRBV5-6 TGTGCCAGCAGCTTGTATGAGACAGGGGGCAACACCGGGGAGCTGTTTTTT CASSLYETGGNTGELFF
. TRBJ2-7 . TRBV10-2 TGCGCCAGCAGTGATAGCTCTTACGAGCAGTACTTC CASSDSSYEQYF
. TRBJ2-7 . TRBV6-2/TRBV6-3 TGTGCCAGCAGTTACCTCTCCCACGAGCAGTACTTC CASSYLSHEQYF
TRBD1 TRBJ2-1 . TRBV5-6 TGTGCCAGCAGCTTTGTAGGACAGGGGGGTTTGAATGAGCAGTTCTTC CASSFVGQGGLNEQFF
. TRBJ1-5 . TRBV6-5 TGTGCCAGCAGAGCCCAGGGTTTCAATCAGCCCCAGCATTTT CASRAQGFNQPQHF
. TRBJ1-1 . TRBV6-5 TGTGCCAGCAGCGCCCCTCAGTTGAACACTGAAGCTTTCTTT CASSAPQLNTEAFF
TRBD1 TRBJ2-7 . TRBV10-3 TGTGCCATCAGTTCCGGGACAGGTGACTACGAGCAGTACTTC CAISSGTGDYEQYF
TRBD2 TRBJ2-1 few TRBV28 TGTGCCAGCACCACGGGGGGGGCCGTCGGATACAATGAGCAGTTCTTC CASTTGGAVGYNEQFF
. TRBJ2-2 . TRBV24-1 TGTGCCACCAGTGATTTTTACGAGACCGGGGAGCTGTTTTTT CATSDFYETGELFF
. TRBJ2-7 . TRBV5-6 TGTGCCAGCAGCGTAGCGGACACGAGCTCCTACGAGCAGTACTTC CASSVADTSSYEQYF
TRBD2 TRBJ2-1 . TRBV7-3 TGTGCCAGCAGCTTAACTAGCGGGAGGAATGAGCAGTTCTTC CASSLTSGRNEQFF
. TRBJ1-1 . TRBV3-1/TRBV3-2 TGTGCCAGCAGCCAAGGTGCAGGGCCCACTGAAGCTTTCTTT CASSQGAGPTEAFF
TRBD2 TRBJ2-1 . TRBV2 TGTGCCAGCAGGGCCGGGACTAGCGCCTACAATGAGCAGTTCTTC CASRAGTSAYNEQFF
. TRBJ1-1 . TRBV6-1 TGTGCCAGCAGGGTCTCGGTAAACACTGAAGCTTTCTTT CASRVSVNTEAFF
TRBD1 TRBJ1-2 . TRBV18 TGTGCCAGCTCACCATCAGCAGGGGGCAGATCTAACTATGGCTACACCTTC CASSPSAGGRSNYGYTF
. TRBJ2-3 . TRBV4-3 TGCGCCAGCAGCCAGGGGGGGGCGAGCACAGATACGCAGTATTTT CASSQGGASTDTQYF
. TRBJ1-1 . TRBV7-9 TGTGCCAGCAGCTTAGATGGACTTTCCGTCAGCACTGAAGCTTTCTTT CASSLDGLSVSTEAFF
TRBD1 TRBJ2-3 . TRBV2 TGTGCCAGCACCAGAAGGACAGGGGGTCCAGATACGCAGTATTTT CASTRRTGGPDTQYF
. TRBJ1-1 few TRBV5-1 TGCGCCAGCAGCTTGGATCTCGGGGGGACGATAGCTTTCTTT CASSLDLGGTIAFF
TRBD2 TRBJ2-2 . TRBV7-9 TGTGCCAGCAGCTCCCGACTAGCGGAGAACACCGGGGAGCTGTTTTTT CASSSRLAENTGELFF
TRBD1 TRBJ2-3 . TRBV19 TGTGCCAGCAAAGCTCGGGACAGACTAAACACAGATACGCAGTATTTT CASKARDRLNTDTQYF
. TRBJ1-3 . TRBV10-2 TGCGCCAGCAGAGAAACAGCTGGAAACACCATATATTTT CASRETAGNTIYF